This T cell receptor (beta chain) was found in a study of cytomegalovirus exposure and HLA in healthy donors (TCRdb year 2017). At the level of the whole study: According to an earlier analysis of around 600 of the donors, some 170 million T cells yielded over 90 million unique TCR beta sequences and around 280 Gb of sequence data. Genome-wide SNP genotypes for about 55% of the roughly 670 donors were used in a later genetic analysis, which treated that subset as a discovery cohort. Roughly five DR-DQ haplotypes were handled as single units for association and clustering because linkage in the cohort was strong. Typing coverage differed by locus: A, B, C, DRB1 and DQB1 were typed in about 620-640 donors, DQA1 in 500 to 550, DPA1 in approximately 600, and DPB1 in 400 to 480. Rather than using new phenotypic data, the later analysis identified candidate immune exposures from TCR beta sequences and from how often those sequences occurred across donors. In addition to the first cohort of 666 subjects, a separate validation cohort of 130 or so different subjects was used. An early release covering roughly 640 HLA-typed donors comprised 250 to 350 gigabases of sequencing data and around 80 million unique TCR sequences. The study was designed to test whether signatures of past pathogen exposure could be identified by cataloging public T cell receptors. Class I and class II HLA loci were covered by the typing at four-digit resolution. All discovery cohort repertoires had been generated using a single sequencing platform. Among the roughly 430 genotyped donors, approximately 81% belonged to the genetic ancestry cluster associated with self-reported Caucasian donors. In an earlier analysis of 587 of the donors, high-throughput TCR beta sequencing was used to judge whether each TCR beta V gene segment behaved as functional or pseudogenic. To study patterns of TCR occurrence, a later analysis re-analyzed previously published TCR beta repertoires from hundreds of donors and added high-resolution HLA genotyping. The study combined high-throughput TCR immunosequencing, statistical association of individual TCRs with disease status, and machine learning to predict cytomegalovirus infection status. Among about 390 genotyped donors of the cohort, an average of approximately 240,000 unique TCR beta nucleotide sequences were sequenced per donor, roughly a sixth of them non-productive. The study profiled the T cell repertoires of about 720 subjects by immunosequencing and related them to cytomegalovirus serostatus. Donor age, sex, ethnicity and CMV serostatus were compiled alongside the repertoire data.

The V and J ends are trimmed by 2 bases and 4 bases, leaving 11 bases between them. CDR1 SGHNT and CDR2 YENEEA are derived from the germline V gene. Counted from cysteine to phenylalanine, this CDR3 has 14 amino acids. CDR3 DNA is the only sequence kept; it has 42 bases, read in frame from the first base. In total, approximately 690 healthy bone marrow donors made up the cohort. At the time of sampling, every cohort member was nominally healthy, though immune exposures that went unrecorded were likely present. The donor tested CMV seropositive and was one of the 289 seropositive cohort members. A peripheral blood sample was provided by each donor, and peripheral blood mononuclear cells were used for TCR beta sequencing. Genomic DNA extraction from the blood cell samples was performed with the Qiagen DNeasy Blood Extraction Kit. With respect to this clone: Its cognate antigen has yet to be identified. No base quality values were provided; no much bigger clone lies one nucleotide off.

Libraries were built with the immunoSEQ multiplex PCR assay. For the multiplex PCR, a mixture combining 60 forward primers for TCR Vbeta segments and 13 reverse primers for TCR Jbeta segments was used. The CDR3 region of rearranged TCR beta genes was amplified from genomic DNA with a multiplex PCR assay. On the Illumina HiSeq System, the amplified TCR beta libraries were sequenced as 87-base-pair reads. The authors' pipeline ran thus. A later analysis tallied 70 million to 100 million unique TCR beta chains across the 666 repertoires, and approximately 12 million of those chains were shared by two or more donors. Raw reads were error-corrected and collapsed into unique sequences with a nearest-neighbor algorithm that merged closely related sequences to remove PCR and sequencing errors. Alignment of CDR3 sequences to IMGT reference sequences was used to assign V, D and J gene segments. For a sequence to be retained, a match of at least six nucleotides was required to both a V gene segment and a J gene segment. A rearrangement counted as productive if the CDR3 had no stop codons and remained in frame with V and J, and every other rearrangement counted as non-productive. CDR3 was defined according to IMGT convention as the region running from the second conserved V-encoded cysteine to the conserved J-encoded phenylalanine. Sequences without an unambiguous match to a single V gene segment were excluded from the earlier analysis of a few hundred of the donors. An earlier analysis of several hundred of the donors classified V segments as functional when productive rearrangements were above 56.7% and as segregating when the standard deviation between donors was above 5%. A statistical classification framework was developed to diagnose cytomegalovirus status using the catalog of TCR beta chain sequences. In a later analysis, V and J genes were assigned by comparing TCR nucleotide sequences against IMGT/GENE-DB human TR gene sequences. The TCRdist pipeline was used in a later analysis to assign CDR3 sequences and most-parsimonious VDJ recombination scenarios. A later analysis defined each TCR beta chain by its CDR3 amino acid sequence plus V-gene family, and excluded reads lacking a unique V-gene family. As a way to deal with suspected cross-contamination and a sequencing artifact, a later analysis dropped under 600 nucleotide sequences that were highly shared and had low generation probability. In a later analysis, a clonal expansion index for each public chain was calculated from normalized within-repertoire ranks of inferred template counts. In a later analysis, generation probabilities were computed using a VDJ recombination model fitted to out-of-frame rearrangements, and the results were checked against IGoR. A later analysis scored TCR-TCR, TCR-HLA and TCR-CMV co-occurrence with hypergeometric tests, applying a repertoire-size bias correction to TCR pairs. To estimate false discovery rates, a later analysis permuted the HLA or CMV assignments 20 times. In a later analysis, co-occurring TCRs were grouped with DBSCAN, and TCRdist sequence similarity was added when clustering was performed within HLA-allele-positive subsets. Repertoires with fewer than 30,000 or more than 120,000 public chains were left out of co-occurrence clustering, as were four to six repertoires with anomalous nucleotide sharing. What TCRdb holds here is the immuneACCESS table cut down to in-frame rearrangements. Part of the clones is not present; checked against another copy, under half of the missing clones reflect an unresolved V gene, and the others are unexplained. The V and J calls and clone size come from that table; D and trimming were worked out from the DNA. The table for this sample lists around 130,000 clones; over 50% of them were counted only once. The ten largest account for about 8.3% of the sample.

Broad study findings and their caveats: Broadly in line with IMGT annotations, most TCR beta V segments showed up in productive rearrangements about 90% or about 30% of the time in an earlier analysis of several hundred of the donors. In vitro tests confirmed that a few of the cytomegalovirus-associated TCR beta chains recognize cytomegalovirus antigens. Cytomegalovirus status was reported to be diagnosed by the classifier with high specificity and sensitivity in both the original and validation cohorts. According to a later analysis, most CMV-associated TCR beta chains appeared to be HLA-restricted, and the HLA associations seemed to be driven largely by CMV exposure. In a later analysis, the rate of TCR association differed among HLA loci, with DRB1 alleles having the most associated TCRs and HLA-C alleles having the fewest. The presence/absence analyses assumed that sequencing depth was roughly uniform across donors, and that assumption may not be true. A further reported finding was that TCR beta sequences accurately predicted the HLA-A and HLA-B alleles for most subjects in the first cohort. A later analysis reported that several top co-occurrence clusters appeared linked to parvovirus B19, influenza, CMV and Epstein-Barr virus. Because HLA typing was missing for some donors at each locus, association tests included only the typed subset. Strong co-occurrence of HLA alleles, especially DR and DQ, made assigning TCR associations to individual alleles difficult. In this cohort, only TCR beta chains were sequenced, and detectable features were limited by the absence of alpha or paired-chain data. Because the 87-base-pair reads could not distinguish some IMGT-functional V segments, including TRBV6-2 and TRBV6-3, those segments were excluded. V-gene and J-gene trimming of TCR beta chains was associated with a missense DCLRE1C variant in a later genetic analysis, and the association was replicated in an independent cohort. In a later analysis, about 17,000 TCR beta sequences were associated with specific HLA alleles at a false discovery rate of 0.05. Most TCR sequences were seen in very few donors, while some public TCRs were found in many individuals. The only immune exposure information available for the cohort was CMV serostatus. A cluster of highly shared sequence variants was judged likely to be a technical artifact of the sequencing pipeline. Compared with equally common non-associated chains, HLA-associated TCR beta chains in a later analysis were more clonally expanded and had lower generation probabilities. In the study, approximately 150 TCR beta chains were listed as associated with cytomegalovirus. A later genetic analysis reported fewer N-insertions in productive TCRs among donors in an Asian-associated ancestry cluster than the roughly 690-donor mean. Correlated functional status among segregating V segments might be attributable to linkage disequilibrium, but an unknown experimental factor could not be ruled out. Because counts were too low, seventeen rarely observed V segments, including chromosome 9 orphons, were left out of the earlier analysis of a few hundred of the donors. The authors suggested that the approach could potentially be extended to other disease states and immunological phenotypes.

This clonotype was obtained from a woman aged 40 to 50 in good health and CMV-seropositive. Material for sequencing was PBMCs. In this chain, TRBV11-3 is recombined with TRBJ2-5; perhaps TRBD2 is the D gene, with 5 bases matching. The DNA sequence reads TGTGCCAGCAGCTTACTGACTCGGGGAGAGACCCAGTACTTC. This yields the protein CASSLLTRGETQYF.